This T cell receptor beta chain was sequenced during a study of blood T cell repertoires in COVID-19. Study-level background: Acute and convalescent COVID-19 specimens originated in the United States, Italy and Spain. T cells, B-cell-depleted T cells, or PBMCs provided the cDNA or gDNA that served as material.

Methods used by the authors: Estimated nucleated cell counts came from reference gene primer amplification. Using immunoSEQ multiplex PCR, the repertoire was profiled, and TCRdb retains in-frame clones only, with some absent. D and trimming were read from the DNA, whereas the V and J calls and clone size are those reported in that table. The sample carries some 110,000 clones, more than 75% recorded once. Germline CDR1 reads GTSNPN; CDR2 reads SVGIG (reference sequence). V was pared by 3 bases and J by 0 bases, with 12 bases of the junction left unmatched. This CDR3 is 17 amino acids long. This chain connects TRBV30 to TRBJ1-1; 8 bases align to TRBD1. Sample: peripheral blood. The sequence was obtained from a man between 65 and 80 years old with acute or convalescent COVID-19. CDR3 nucleotides: TGTGCCTGGAGACCCAGGGGGCCAGCCACAATGAACACTGAAGCTTTCTTT. Protein product: CAWRPRGPATMNTEAFF.